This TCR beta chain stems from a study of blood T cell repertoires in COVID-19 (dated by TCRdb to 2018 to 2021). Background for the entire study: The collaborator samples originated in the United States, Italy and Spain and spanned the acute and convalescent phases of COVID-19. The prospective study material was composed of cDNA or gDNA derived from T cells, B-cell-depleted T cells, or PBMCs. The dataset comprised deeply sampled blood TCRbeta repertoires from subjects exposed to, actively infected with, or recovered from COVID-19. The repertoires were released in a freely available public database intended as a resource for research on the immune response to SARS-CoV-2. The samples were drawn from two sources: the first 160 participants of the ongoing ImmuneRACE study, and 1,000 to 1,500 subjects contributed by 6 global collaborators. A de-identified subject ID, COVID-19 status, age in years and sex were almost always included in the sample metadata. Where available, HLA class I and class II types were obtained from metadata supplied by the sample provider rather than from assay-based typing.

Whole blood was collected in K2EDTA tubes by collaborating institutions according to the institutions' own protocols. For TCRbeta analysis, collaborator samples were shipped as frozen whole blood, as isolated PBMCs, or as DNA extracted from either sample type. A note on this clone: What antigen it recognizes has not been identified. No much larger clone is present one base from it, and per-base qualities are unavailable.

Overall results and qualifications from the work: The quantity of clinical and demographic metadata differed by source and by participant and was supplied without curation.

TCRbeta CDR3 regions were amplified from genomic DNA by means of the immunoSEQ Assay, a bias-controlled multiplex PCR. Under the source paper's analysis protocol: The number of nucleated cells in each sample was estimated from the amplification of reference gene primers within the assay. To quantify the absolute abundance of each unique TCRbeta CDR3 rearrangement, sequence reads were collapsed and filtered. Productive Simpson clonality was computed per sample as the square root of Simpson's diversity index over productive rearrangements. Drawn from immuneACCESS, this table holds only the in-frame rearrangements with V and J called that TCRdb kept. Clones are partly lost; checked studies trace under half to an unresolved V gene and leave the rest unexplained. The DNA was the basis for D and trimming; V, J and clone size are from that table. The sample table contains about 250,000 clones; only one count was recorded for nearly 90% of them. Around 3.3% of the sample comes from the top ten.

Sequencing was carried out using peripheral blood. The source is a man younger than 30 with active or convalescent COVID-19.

The CDR3 is CAIKEEEGFYGYTF. In nucleotides, the sequence is TGTGCCATCAAGGAAGAGGAGGGTTTCTATGGCTACACCTTC. Recombination linked TRBV10-3 to TRBJ1-2, with an unclear D gene assignment. CDR1 and CDR2 are read off the germline V gene as ENHRY and SYGVKD. V is reduced by 7 bases and J by 4 bases, leaving a spacing of 16 bases between them. From the cysteine through the phenylalanine, the CDR3 covers 14 amino acids. The entry retains the CDR3 DNA only, 42 bases that are in frame from base 1.